This T cell receptor beta chain was documented in a study of CD8 T cells in ankylosing spondylitis (dated by TCRdb to 2016 to 2017). Background on the whole study: The study set out to find disease-linked TCR variants by profiling T cell receptor beta repertoires in ankylosing spondylitis patients and healthy donors. In total, the full study cohort was made up of 85 to 140 healthy donors and 20 to 25 ankylosing spondylitis patients. Samples of peripheral blood were taken, and for ankylosing spondylitis patients, synovial fluid was collected as well.

Broad study findings and their caveats: Blood from ankylosing spondylitis patients appeared to be characterized by a TCR beta motif composed of under 10 highly homologous amino acid variants. The disease-linked clones had a CD8+ phenotype and were found at relatively low frequencies in peripheral blood. The disease-linked clones were reported to be significantly enriched in matched synovial fluid samples from ankylosing spondylitis patients. Some of the motif variants had been reported before in the synovial fluid and blood of reactive arthritis patients, a finding that suggests common disease-initiation mechanisms.

The sample was run on an Illumina HiSeq 2500. TCR beta libraries were prepared by quantitative 5'-RACE with molecular barcodes. The paper's processing steps were these. To identify disease-linked TCR variants, a new computational method was used, one built on a probabilistic model of VDJ rearrangement. The public reads were reprocessed in TCRdb via fastp at Q25 and MiXCR, keeping in-frame beta chains. Rows merge per CDR3 protein into single entries with the most common DNA and genes. The V and J calls follow TCRdb's processing rather than the paper's. For this sample there are under 200,000 distinct CDR3 sequences; roughly 11% appear just once. The top ten clones comprise 25% to 30% of the sample. This clonotype was detected many times. The antigen this receptor binds is unknown. Base qualities are not at hand, and no much larger clone is one base apart. Measured from the cysteine to the phenylalanine, the CDR3 is 14 residues long. Only CDR3 DNA remains: 42 bases, in frame from the first base. From the germline V gene, CDR1 is SGHRS and CDR2 is YFSETQ. V loses 0 bases of germline sequence and J loses 1 base, and the interval between the two ends is 7 bases.

The sample consisted of blood, either unsorted or a sorted T cell fraction (not recorded which). The clonotype comes from a male donor with ankylosing spondylitis or in good health (not recorded which). The V and J segments used are TRBV5-1 and TRBJ1-1, with no confidently assigned D gene. The nucleotides read TGCGCCAGCAGCTTGGGGCGGGAGAACACTGAAGCTTTCTTT. Translation gives CASSLGRENTEAFF.